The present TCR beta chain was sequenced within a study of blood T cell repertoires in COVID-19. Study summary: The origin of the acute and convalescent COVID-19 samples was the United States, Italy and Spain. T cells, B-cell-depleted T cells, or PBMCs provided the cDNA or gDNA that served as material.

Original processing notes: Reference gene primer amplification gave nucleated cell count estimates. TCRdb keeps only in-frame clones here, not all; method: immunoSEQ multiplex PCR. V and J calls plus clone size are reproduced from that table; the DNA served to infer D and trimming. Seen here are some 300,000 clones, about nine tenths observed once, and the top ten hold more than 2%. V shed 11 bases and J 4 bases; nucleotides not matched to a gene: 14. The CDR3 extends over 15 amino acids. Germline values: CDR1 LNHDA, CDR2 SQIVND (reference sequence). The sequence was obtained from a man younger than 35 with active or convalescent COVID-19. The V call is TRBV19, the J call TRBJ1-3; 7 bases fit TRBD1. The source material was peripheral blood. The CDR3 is CASKRNRGSGNTIYF. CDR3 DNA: TGTGCCTCAAAAAGGAACAGGGGCAGCGGAAACACCATATATTTT.